The T cell receptor (beta chain) described here comes from a study of T cell responses to AZD1222 COVID-19 vaccine. Study-level findings and limits: Two AZD1222 administrations were followed by greater Spike-specific TCR breadth and depth. Regions left unmutated in variants are reportedly the target of nearly half of spike-specific TCRs.

This clone has just one count. What it recognizes is unknown. This table comes from immunoSEQ multiplex PCR, and its TCRdb copy is limited to in-frame clones, with some not included. The table has about 84,000 clones, roughly 89% seen once; the top ten hold roughly 10%. This clonotype originated in an adult who received the AZD1222 COVID-19 vaccine. Sequencing used peripheral blood, obtained 28 days after the second AZD1222 dose.

This CDR3 is CASSYDPLNTEAFF. The CDR3 DNA reads TGTGCCAGCAGTTACGACCCCTTGAACACTGAAGCTTTCTTT. This chain joins TRBV6-2 or TRBV6-3 and TRBJ1-1, with D unclear. The germline gives CDR1 MNHEY, CDR2 SVGEGT. The CDR3 contains 14 residues. Trimming pared 2 bases from V and 0 bases from J, leaving 7 bases between.